This TCR beta chain was sequenced during a study of blood T cell repertoires in COVID-19 (dated by TCRdb to 2018 to 2021). In terms of the full investigation: Samples from collaborators originated in the United States, Italy and Spain and spanned both the acute and convalescent phases of COVID-19. The prospective study material was composed of cDNA or gDNA derived from T cells, B-cell-depleted T cells, or PBMCs. The dataset comprised deeply sampled blood TCRbeta repertoires from subjects exposed to, actively infected with, or recovered from COVID-19. The repertoires were released in a freely available public database intended as a resource for research on the immune response to SARS-CoV-2. Samples were obtained from the ongoing ImmuneRACE study (first 160 participants) and from 1,254 subjects provided by 6 global collaborators. The sample metadata nearly always contained a de-identified subject ID, COVID-19 status, age in years and sex. Where available, HLA class I and class II types were taken from metadata supplied by the sample provider and were not determined by assay-based typing. Overall study outcomes, separate from this receptor: Clinical and demographic metadata were provided uncurated, with the amount varying by source and participant.

At the junction V is shortened by 1 base and J by 1 base, with 17 bases in between. From its cysteine to its phenylalanine, the CDR3 spans 17 amino acids. Only the CDR3 region is kept as DNA, spanning 51 bases read in frame from base 1. Looking up the germline V gene yields CDR1 SGHRS and CDR2 YFSETQ. Participants in the prospective study were aged 18 to 89 years, lived in under 30 United States geographic areas, and enrolled through a virtual design. In the prospective study, cohorts were assigned on the basis of participant-reported clinical history obtained from a screening survey and a study questionnaire. Recovered participants in ImmuneRACE Cohort 3 were defined as having two consecutive negative NP/OP PCR tests, clearance from a healthcare professional, or resolution of symptoms. In the prospective study, whole blood, serum and a nasopharyngeal or oropharyngeal swab were collected from each participant by mobile phlebotomists. Participants in the prospective study had the option to provide additional blood draws and questionnaires over a roughly 2-month period. Before DNA extraction, prospective study blood samples were shipped either frozen or at room temperature.

TCRbeta CDR3 regions were amplified from genomic DNA using the immunoSEQ Assay, a bias-controlled multiplex PCR. Processing in the source paper ran as follows. The number of nucleated cells in each sample was estimated by amplification of reference gene primers within the assay. To quantify the absolute abundance of each unique TCRbeta CDR3 rearrangement, sequence reads were collapsed and filtered. For each sample, productive Simpson clonality was calculated as the square root of Simpson's diversity index across productive rearrangements. As stored in TCRdb, this immuneACCESS dataset retains in-frame rearrangements with V and J assigned. A fraction of the clones does not appear; measured against another copy, unresolved V genes explain less than half of the discrepancy, and the remainder lacks a known reason. V and J calls and clone size come straight from that table; D and trimming were deduced from the DNA. The sample contains around 330,000 clones, around nine tenths of them found a single time. 8% to 10% of the sample comes from the top ten.

Concerning this clone: What this receptor recognizes is not known. Within one base of it there is no much larger clone, and no base qualities were kept.

The source of this sequence is a woman between 40 and 55 years old who had recovered from COVID-19. The chain is made from TRBV5-1 and TRBJ1-1; no D segment can be confidently identified. Sequencing was done on a sample of PBMCs or T cells enriched from blood (not recorded which). CDR3 sequence: CASSLWSRGGGNTEAFF. The nucleotide sequence reads as follows: TGCGCCAGCAGCTTGTGGTCACGGGGAGGTGGGAACACTGAAGCTTTCTTT.